The T cell receptor beta chain under discussion was sequenced for a study of blood T cell repertoires in COVID-19. Study summary: Samples came from the United States, Italy and Spain, spanning acute and convalescent COVID-19. T cells, B-cell-depleted T cells, or PBMCs provided the cDNA or gDNA that served as material.

The CDR3 is 13 residues long. Germline CDR1 and CDR2: MNHEY and SVGEGT. The V gene lost 2 bases and the J gene lost 7 bases, with 12 bases spanning the gap. Seattle's enrolled individuals joined amid active infection and were then monitored longitudinally. Per the study methods: Cell counts per sample came from amplifying reference gene primers. The repertoire was sequenced with immunoSEQ multiplex PCR; TCRdb's copy has only in-frame clones and lacks some. The V and J calls and clone size were taken over from that table, and D and trimming were inferred from the DNA. The table includes over 150,000 clones, 70% to 90% detected once.

Material for sequencing was peripheral blood. This sequence originates from a woman over 75 with COVID-19, enrolled during active disease. This rearrangement joins TRBV6-2 or TRBV6-3 to TRBJ2-7, with no clear D. The CDR3 loop reads CASSYQDPREQYF. The CDR3 nucleotides are TGTGCCAGCAGTTACCAGGATCCACGGGAGCAGTACTTC.